A selection of T cell receptor beta chains follows, all from one sample in a study of regulatory T cells in long-lasting Graves disease. TCRdb reprocessed the multiplex PCR reads via MiXCR and lists one record per CDR3 protein. In the table there are about 660,000 distinct CDR3 sequences, around 32% of which are singletons. The sequenced sample was peripheral blood mononuclear cells (PBMCs), obtained when the disease was refractory, from a patient treated with antithyroid drugs. These receptors all come from a female donor with Graves disease. The conserved cysteine and the conserved F or W are not part of the CDR3 here. Fields, in order: CDR3 protein, J gene, V gene, CDR3 length.

ASSDGTGIRNTEAF,TRBJ1-1,TRBV6-1,14
ASSQDFSGEQY,TRBJ2-7,TRBV4-1,11
SANIAGFYNEQF,TRBJ2-1,TRBV20-1,12
SVGVSEAF,TRBJ1-1,TRBV29-1,8
SARSLAGRNEQF,TRBJ2-1,TRBV20-1,12
ASSLFPGQGREQY,TRBJ2-7,TRBV5-1,13
ASSHGSNEAF,TRBJ1-1,TRBV7-9,10
ASSLKWQGVDTQY,TRBJ2-3,TRBV28,13
SSDKGSTEAF,TRBJ1-1,TRBV29-1,10
SVGATGGNEQY,TRBJ2-7,TRBV29-1,11
ASRKTGGGYT,TRBJ1-2,TRBV19,10
ASRGDGLNQPQH,TRBJ1-5,TRBV12-3/TRBV12-4,12
SANRESNQSQH,TRBJ1-5,TRBV20-1,11
ASSGGTSGRFDEQF,TRBJ2-1,TRBV5-6,14
ASSTPAGRGGLDTEAF,TRBJ1-1,TRBV7-2,16
ASSPQGRGNTEAF,TRBJ1-1,TRBV7-9,13
ASSEALLNEKLF,TRBJ1-4,TRBV2,12
ASSFGAVGGVTEAF,TRBJ1-1,TRBV27,14
ASSFVVETQY,TRBJ2-5,TRBV12-3/TRBV12-4,10
ASSLALALEQY,TRBJ2-7,TRBV12-3/TRBV12-4,11
ASRDTGEGGYT,TRBJ1-2,TRBV7-2,11
ASSEAPSGTGVEKLF,TRBJ1-4,TRBV2,15
ASSTTTGANYGYT,TRBJ1-2,TRBV4-1,13
ASSMTVANTEAF,TRBJ1-1,TRBV19,12
ASSLSVQAYGYT,TRBJ1-2,TRBV27,12
ASSLAQTVKEETQY,TRBJ2-5,TRBV5-1,14
ASSLGQGGHEQY,TRBJ2-7,TRBV18,12
SVELGMDRAKT,TRBJ1-2,TRBV29-1,11